Listed below are T cell receptor beta chains from one sample, sequenced in a study of T cells in Graves' hyperthyroidism and ophthalmopathy. A single record per CDR3 protein comes from TCRdb applying MiXCR to the multiplex PCR reads. The sample records approximately 700,000 distinct CDR3 sequences, approximately 42% being singletons. Sequenced material: peripheral blood or thyroid tissue (not recorded which). The receptor source for this set is an adult man with Graves' disease, either hyperthyroidism or ophthalmopathy (not recorded which). CDR3s include the opening cysteine and the closing phenylalanine or tryptophan. D genes are given only for firm matches. Not every row has a clone size; where given, it reads once, few, many or a size class.

v_call,j_call,d_call,clone_size,cdr3_nt,cdr3_aa
TRBV5-1,TRBJ2-2,TRBD1,few,TGCGCCAGCAGAACCGGGACAGCGAACACCGGGGAGCTGTTTTTT,CASRTGTANTGELFF
TRBV29-1,TRBJ1-6,NA,NA,TGCAGCGTTGTACAGGGACCTAATTCACCCCTCCACTTT,CSVVQGPNSPLHF
TRBV9,TRBJ2-7,TRBD1,many,TGTGCCAGCAGCCCAGCTGCACAGGGGGGCTACGAGCAGTACTTC,CASSPAAQGGYEQYF
TRBV2,TRBJ1-1,NA,few,TGTGCCAGCAGTAAGGGAAGGGCGAGCACTGAAGCTTTCTTT,CASSKGRASTEAFF
TRBV25-1,TRBJ1-1,TRBD1,once,TGTGCCAGCAGGGGACAGGACAACACTGAAGCTTTCTTT,CASRGQDNTEAFF
TRBV24-1,TRBJ1-6,NA,few,TGTGCCACCAGTGGAACGACAGGATCACCCCTCCACTTT,CATSGTTGSPLHF
TRBV25-1,TRBJ1-2,NA,NA,TGTGCCAGCGTTGGGGACTATGGCTACACCTTC,CASVGDYGYTF
TRBV29-1,TRBJ2-5,NA,NA,TGCAGCGATCCCCGGACGGGCGCCCAAGAGACCCAGTACTTC,CSDPRTGAQETQYF
TRBV29-1,TRBJ2-5,NA,NA,TGCAGCGTGGGACCGGCCGAGCTCCAAGAGACCCAGTACTTC,CSVGPAELQETQYF
TRBV5-1,TRBJ1-5,NA,many,TGCGCCAGCAGCCATCAACCTGATCAGCCCCAGCATTTT,CASSHQPDQPQHF
TRBV12-3/TRBV12-4,TRBJ1-6,NA,few,TGTGCCAGCAGTTTAGGACGGAATAATTCACCCCTCCACTTT,CASSLGRNNSPLHF
TRBV25-1,TRBJ1-1,NA,NA,TGTGCCAGCAGCAGCCGACAAAATGCTAACACTGAAGCTTTCTTT,CASSSRQNANTEAFF
TRBV7-3,TRBJ1-6,NA,many,TGTGCCAGCAGCTTGGGAGGGGTAAATTCACCCCTCCACTTT,CASSLGGVNSPLHF
TRBV7-8,TRBJ2-5,NA,NA,TGTGCCAGCAGCTTAGATTCGGGGCGCGAGATGGAGACCCAGTACTTC,CASSLDSGREMETQYF
TRBV7-9,TRBJ2-7,TRBD2,few,TGTGCCAGCAGCTTAGCGTTGACTAGCGAATCCTACGAGCAGTACTTC,CASSLALTSESYEQYF
TRBV19,TRBJ2-2,NA,NA,TGTGCCAGTAGAGCAGGGGCCTCGAACACCGGGGAGCTGTTTTTT,CASRAGASNTGELFF
TRBV24-1,TRBJ1-5,NA,few,TGTGCCACCCTAAAAGGGAACAGCAATCAGCCCCAGCATTTT,CATLKGNSNQPQHF
TRBV29-1,TRBJ1-1,NA,NA,TGCAGCGTACGACAGACGAACACTGAAGCTTTCTTT,CSVRQTNTEAFF
TRBV30,TRBJ1-2,NA,NA,TGTGCCTGTGGGACAACGAGATATGGCTACACCTTC,CACGTTRYGYTF
TRBV29-1,TRBJ1-1,TRBD1,many,TGCAGCGTTCACAGACAGGGGGCCACTGAAGCTTTCTTT,CSVHRQGATEAFF
TRBV10-3,TRBJ1-5,NA,many,TGTGCCATCAGTGATCTCAGAGAAGATCAGCCCCAGCATTTT,CAISDLREDQPQHF
TRBV5-5,TRBJ2-7,TRBD1,NA,TGTGCCAGCAGAACCCGGGACAGGGATGACGAGCAGTACTTC,CASRTRDRDDEQYF